The sample holds many counts of the clone carrying this T cell receptor beta chain. What it recognizes is unknown. Pregnant or lactating patients and those with other autoimmune diseases or uncontrolled infections were excluded. These data are taken from a study of Graves' ophthalmopathy and Graves' hyperthyroidism. Amplification from RNA transcripts yielded the TCR beta CDR3 regions. A first-round RT-PCR used HTBI primers, followed by a second-round multiplex PCR. From the multiplex PCR reads, TCRdb called clonotypes with MiXCR, one entry per CDR3 protein. The table shows roughly 500,000 distinct CDR3 sequences, with 13% to 15% occurring only once. Study results and caveats: Most thyroid-expanded clonotypes exceeding 0.001 frequency were also found in blood.

Sample: blood. This sequence was found in a woman younger than 45 with Graves' ophthalmopathy.

The CDR3 bases are TGCAGTGTCTTAGGCGTTAAGAGCTACGAGCAGTACTTC. Amino acids: CSVLGVKSYEQYF. The chain couples TRBV20-1 to TRBJ2-7; no clear D gene. Germline V gene data show CDR1 as DFQATT and CDR2 as SNEGSKA (reference sequence). V lost 7 bases to trimming and J lost 3 bases, with 16 bases between them. The CDR3 runs 13 residues.